The 5 T cell receptor beta chains below come from one sample, sequenced in a study of blood T cell repertoires in COVID-19 (dated by TCRdb to 2018 to 2020). Receptors were amplified or captured by the immunoSEQ multiplex PCR assay. TCRdb mirrors the immuneACCESS table, restricted to in-frame sequences. Some clones are absent from its copies; in checked studies, under half trace to an unresolved V gene, and the reason for the others is unknown. The sample contains more than 85,000 clones, roughly 92% of them found a single time. Approximately 1.9% of the sample is taken by the ten largest. Sequencing was carried out using peripheral blood. These receptors came from a woman in her forties or fifties with COVID-19, enrolled during active disease.

Turning to this clone: Other DNA sequences of this sample code for an identical CDR3. This sequence joins TRBV5-1 and TRBJ1-1; TRBD1 matches 10 bases. From germline, CDR1 is SGHRS and CDR2 YFSETQ. CDR3 length: 14 amino acids. V was pared by 5 bases and J by 5 bases, with 6 bases of the junction left unmatched. As DNA, the CDR3 is TGCGCCAGCAGATCGGGACAGGGGAGGACTGAAGCTTTCTTT. Amino acids: CASRSGQGRTEAFF.

V usage is TRBV7-2 and J usage is TRBJ2-2; weak D call: TRBD1 (5 bases). Germline lookup yields CDR1 SGHTA and CDR2 FQGNSA. The length of the CDR3 is 15 residues. V was pared by 1 base and J by 5 bases, with 11 bases between. The CDR3 reads CASSLEGAGTGELFF. The CDR3 nucleotides are TGTGCCAGCAGCTTAGAAGGGGCTGGGACCGGGGAGCTGTTTTTT.

As concerns this clone: This specimen includes other DNA sequences encoding the same CDR3. The chain carries TRBV20-1 and TRBJ1-1, with D unresolved. V lost 3 bases to trimming and J lost 1 base, with 6 bases between them. The CDR3 extends over 12 amino acids. CDR1 and CDR2 from the germline V gene are DFQATT and SNEGSKA (reference sequence). This CDR3 reads CSASRGNTEAFF. The CDR3 DNA sequence: TGCAGTGCTAGTAGAGGGAACACTGAAGCTTTCTTT.

Written as DNA, the CDR3 is TGTGCCAGCAGCATGGGACAGAACTATGGCTACACCTTC. Protein: CASSMGQNYGYTF. This chain uses TRBV4-2 with TRBJ1-2; TRBD1 aligns across 7 bases. In germline, CDR1 is LGHNA, CDR2 YNFKEQ. V lost 5 bases and J lost 2; bases outside the gene matches: 2. The CDR3 runs 13 residues.

The chain joins TRBV7-2 to TRBJ1-4; perhaps TRBD1 as D (5 bases). The CDR3 is 15 amino acids. Between the trimmed V and J ends, which lost 0 bases and 5 bases, there was a span of 10 bases. Germline CDR1 SGHTA, CDR2 FQGNSA. As DNA, the CDR3 is TGTGCCAGCAGCTTAGCGGGGGGGGAAAATGAAAAACTGTTTTTT. It specifies CASSLAGGENEKLFF. Together with reference TRBV7-2 and TRBJ1-4, the CDR3 gives the full variable domain: GAGVSQSPSNKVTEKGKDVELRCDPISGHTALYWYRQSLGQGLEFLIYFQGNSAPDKSGLPSDRFSAERTGGSVSTLTIQRTQQEDSAVYLCASSLAGGENEKLFFGSGTQLSVL.